What follows are 17 T cell receptor beta chains derived from one specimen sequenced in a study of shared clonotypes between healthy human individuals (TCRdb year 2020). Receptors were amplified or captured by the immunoSEQ multiplex PCR assay. TCRdb re-hosts the immuneACCESS table, in-frame sequences only. Its copies lack some clones; in the studies checked, an unresolved V gene accounts for under half of them, and the cause for the rest is not known. Present in this sample are about 730,000 clones, roughly 72% of which were seen just once. About 1.8% of the sample belongs to the ten largest clones. Sequenced: memory CD4+ T cells sorted from blood. Per the publication, the cell subset or site label means: CD45RA-negative fraction. The source of these receptors is a woman in her 30s in good health.

This rearrangement joins TRBV30 to TRBJ2-3; D could derive from TRBD1 or TRBD2 (7 bases each). The CDR3 runs 16 residues. Looked up from germline, CDR1 is GTSNPN and CDR2 is SVGIG (reference sequence). The V gene lost 2 bases and the J gene lost 2 bases, with 17 bases spanning the gap. The CDR3 region is CAWSPRGGLATDTQYF. The CDR3 nucleotides are TGTGCCTGGAGTCCCAGGGGGGGGCTTGCCACAGATACGCAGTATTTT.

The CDR3 sequence is CASSSQSTSGSSLAKNIQYF. The CDR3 DNA is TGCGCCAGCAGCTCGCAGTCGACTAGCGGGAGTTCTTTAGCCAAAAACATTCAGTACTTC. The rearrangement links TRBV5-1 to TRBJ2-4, with 12 bases fitting TRBD2. V lost 3 bases to trimming and J lost 0 bases; unmatched junction nucleotides: 13. The germline CDR1 and CDR2 sequences are SGHRS and YFSETQ. This CDR3 has 20 residues.

The rearrangement joins TRBV10-1 to TRBJ2-7; 7 bases align to TRBD1. The CDR3 sequence is 15 residues long. V shed 0 bases, J shed 6 bases, and the junction held 8 bases outside the gene matches. Germline lookup yields CDR1 WNHNN and CDR2 SYGVQD (reference sequence). In DNA, the CDR3 is TGCGCCAGCAGTGAGTCTAAGGGGACAGCTTCCGAGCAGTACTTC. It translates to CASSESKGTASEQYF.

Only a few counts were recorded for this clone. This CDR3 is CASSQDRGSAEKLFF. In nucleotides, the CDR3 is TGTGCCAGCAGCCAGGACAGGGGGTCAGCGGAAAAACTGTTTTTT. The V call is TRBV4-2, the J call TRBJ1-4, with 10 positions matching TRBD1. The germline V gene encodes CDR1 LGHNA and CDR2 YNFKEQ. V dropped 3 bases and J dropped 8; count of bases not matched to a gene: 6. The CDR3 runs to 15 residues.

This chain links TRBV11-3 with TRBJ2-3; 10 bases fit TRBD2. V dropped 4 bases and J dropped 0; count of bases not matched to a gene: 1. The CDR3 loop spans 15 amino acids. CDR1 and CDR2 (germline): SGHNT, YENEEA. The CDR3 loop reads CASSSSGRSTDTQYF. DNA of the CDR3: TGTGCCAGCAGCTCTAGCGGGAGAAGCACAGATACGCAGTATTTT. Full variable domain (outside the CDR3, taken from reference TRBV11-3 and TRBJ2-3): EAGVVQSPRYKIIEKKQPVAFWCNPISGHNTLYWYLQNLGQGPELLIRYENEEAVDDSQLPKDRFSAERLKGVDSTLKIQPAELGDSAVYLCASSSSGRSTDTQYFGPGTRLTVL.

This chain uses TRBV2 with TRBJ2-7, with 7 bases identical to TRBD2. The CDR3 length is 15 residues. V was pared by 6 bases and J by 2 bases, with 10 bases of the junction left unmatched. Germline CDR1 is SNHLY and CDR2 is FYNNEI. CDR3 protein: CASSQALATTYEQYF. In DNA form, the CDR3 reads TGTGCCAGCAGCCAGGCACTAGCGACAACCTACGAGCAGTACTTC.

This chain links TRBV7-2 with TRBJ2-1, with D possibly matching TRBD2 (5 bases). CDR3 size: 14 residues. Germline assignment: CDR1 SGHTA and CDR2 FQGNSA. Trimming pared 4 bases from V and 3 bases from J, leaving 10 bases between. The CDR3 reads CASSSRTGYNEQFF. CDR3 in DNA: TGTGCCAGCAGCTCCAGGACTGGCTACAATGAGCAGTTCTTC.

The rearrangement uses TRBV5-1 and TRBJ1-4; tentative D call: TRBD1 (6 bases). The CDR3 loop spans 16 amino acids. Germline assignment: CDR1 SGHRS and CDR2 YFSETQ. V was trimmed by 0 bases and J by 8 bases, leaving 17 bases between them. CDR3 sequence reads: CASSLATGSWGEKLFF. The DNA of the CDR3 is TGCGCCAGCAGCTTGGCTACAGGGTCCTGGGGAGAAAAACTGTTTTTT.

This chain connects TRBV4-2 to TRBJ1-2, with no clear D. The germline V gene has CDR1 LGHNA and CDR2 YNFKEQ. This CDR3 has 16 amino acids. V was pared by 4 bases and J by 8 bases, with 23 bases between. CDR3 DNA: TGTGCCAGCAGCCCGGAACCTAGAATGACGTCTGGCGGCTACACCTTC. This encodes CASSPEPRMTSGGYTF.

The chain joins TRBV18 to TRBJ2-7, with 8 bases identical to TRBD1. Looked up from germline, CDR1 is KGHSH and CDR2 is LQKENI. This CDR3 region has 15 residues. Germline trimming cut 3 bases from V and 0 bases from J; bases unmatched to any gene: 4. The CDR3 reads CASSPDRGGSYEQYF. The CDR3 DNA sequence: TGTGCCAGCTCACCCGACAGGGGAGGCTCCTACGAGCAGTACTTC.

The V call is TRBV30, the J call TRBJ2-4; 7 bases match TRBD2. V lost 4 bases, J lost 4 bases, and 10 bases stayed unmatched. The CDR3 spans 15 residues. CDR1 and CDR2 from the germline V gene are GTSNPN and SVGIG (reference sequence). In nucleotides, the CDR3 is TGTGCCTGGATGGGCGGGGGACTCATAAAAAACATTCAGTACTTC. The encoded protein is CAWMGGGLIKNIQYF.

The rearrangement links TRBV5-1 to TRBJ2-7; D is perhaps TRBD2 (6 bases). Germline CDR1 and CDR2: SGHRS and YFSETQ. CDR3 length: 13 residues. Trimming removed 3 bases from V and 5 bases from J, with 12 bases in between. The CDR3 sequence is CASSWDSVDEQYF. In DNA, the CDR3 is TGCGCCAGCAGCTGGGACTCGGTGGACGAGCAGTACTTC.

The chain carries TRBV11-3 and TRBJ2-1; TRBD2 matches at 9 bases. V was pared by 3 bases and J by 3 bases, with 0 bases of the junction left unmatched. CDR3 length equals 14 residues. CDR1 and CDR2 (germline): SGHNT, YENEEA. The CDR3 DNA follows: TGTGCCAGCAGCTTGACTAGCGGCTACAATGAGCAGTTCTTC. It yields the protein CASSLTSGYNEQFF.

V usage is TRBV6-1 and J usage is TRBJ2-3; possible D gene TRBD2, 5 bases. This CDR3 comprises 14 residues. Looked up from germline, CDR1 is MNHNS and CDR2 is SASEGT. V gave up 2 bases and J gave up 7 bases, with 13 bases separating them. In DNA form, the CDR3 reads TGTGCCAGCAGTGAACTCCGGGAACTTAATACGCAGTATTTT. Protein sequence: CASSELRELNTQYF.

The chain uses TRBV7-8 and TRBJ1-5; D not certain. Germline V lookup: CDR1 SGHVS, CDR2 FQNEAQ. The CDR3 loop spans 15 amino acids. V was shortened by 6 bases and J by 0 bases, with 12 bases between the two germline ends. CDR3 loop: CASRVGVVSNQPQHF. For the CDR3, the DNA is TGTGCCAGCAGGGTAGGCGTCGTTAGCAATCAGCCCCAGCATTTT.

The rearrangement uses TRBV7-9 and TRBJ2-5; TRBD1 might be the D (6 bases). The CDR3 covers 15 residues. Trimming removed 5 bases from V and 5 bases from J, with 18 bases in between. Germline V gene lookup returns CDR1 SEHNR and CDR2 FQNEAQ (reference sequence). The CDR3 bases are TGTGCCAGCAGCCCCCGTGTGGGGGCATATGAGACCCAGTACTTC. It specifies CASSPRVGAYETQYF.

The chain joins TRBV18 to TRBJ1-4; 9 bases map to TRBD1. The CDR3 is 14 amino acids. With 5 bases clipped from V and 7 bases from J, the junction kept 5 bases outside the gene matches. In germline, CDR1 is KGHSH, CDR2 LQKENI. The CDR3: CASSSSTGGEKLFF. Here the CDR3 DNA reads TGTGCCAGCTCATCATCGACAGGGGGTGAAAAACTGTTTTTT.